This TCR beta chain comes out of a study of blood T cell repertoires in COVID-19. Study at large: Sites across the United States, Italy and Spain contributed samples from acute and convalescent COVID-19. The cDNA or gDNA used as material had been derived from T cells, B-cell-depleted T cells, or PBMCs.

Method: immunoSEQ multiplex PCR; TCRdb's copy keeps in-frame clones and lacks some. The sample has some 180,000 clones; less than 85% are singletons. CDR3 length: 11 residues. V lost 3 bases and J lost 6, with 6 bases in between. The germline V gene encodes CDR1 SGHAT and CDR2 FQDESV (reference sequence). The chain is built from TRBV11-1 and TRBJ2-7; no clear D gene. This clonotype originated in a man aged 45-65 years who had recovered from COVID-19. Sequenced material: peripheral blood. CDR3 residues: CASSFSREQYF. Here the CDR3 DNA reads TGTGCCAGCAGCTTCTCTCGCGAGCAGTACTTC. Variable domain in full (rest from reference TRBV11-1 and TRBJ2-7): EAEVAQSPRYKITEKSQAVAFWCDPISGHATLYWYRQILGQGPELLVQFQDESVVDDSQLPKDRFSAERLKGVDSTLKIQPAELGDSAMYLCASSFSREQYFGPGTRLTVT.